A single T cell receptor beta chain is shown here with its context. The sample is drawn from a study of blood T cells in healthy people across ages. Next came a second PCR, run for roughly 6 to 11 cycles, which used a sample-barcoded 5' primer along with a J-beta primer mix. Tags on each cDNA molecule came from a template-switch adaptor with 12 random nucleotides. Per-sample output comprised a minimum of 2.5 million paired-end reads containing CDR3. One entry per CDR3 protein, called by TCRdb with MiXCR from the 5' RACE reads. The sample yields about 720,000 distinct CDR3 sequences, 22% seen once. Germline CDR1 is DFQATT and CDR2 is SNEGSKA (reference sequence). The CDR3 has 13 amino acids. V was trimmed by 2 bases and J by 0 bases, leaving 6 bases between them.

This chain joins TRBV20-1 and TRBJ2-3; unclear D gene. The clonotype was recovered from a man in his sixties or seventies in good health. Specimen: blood. The CDR3 coding sequence is TGCAGTGCTAGACTCCTTAGCACAGATACGCAGTATTTT. It codes for CSARLLSTDTQYF.